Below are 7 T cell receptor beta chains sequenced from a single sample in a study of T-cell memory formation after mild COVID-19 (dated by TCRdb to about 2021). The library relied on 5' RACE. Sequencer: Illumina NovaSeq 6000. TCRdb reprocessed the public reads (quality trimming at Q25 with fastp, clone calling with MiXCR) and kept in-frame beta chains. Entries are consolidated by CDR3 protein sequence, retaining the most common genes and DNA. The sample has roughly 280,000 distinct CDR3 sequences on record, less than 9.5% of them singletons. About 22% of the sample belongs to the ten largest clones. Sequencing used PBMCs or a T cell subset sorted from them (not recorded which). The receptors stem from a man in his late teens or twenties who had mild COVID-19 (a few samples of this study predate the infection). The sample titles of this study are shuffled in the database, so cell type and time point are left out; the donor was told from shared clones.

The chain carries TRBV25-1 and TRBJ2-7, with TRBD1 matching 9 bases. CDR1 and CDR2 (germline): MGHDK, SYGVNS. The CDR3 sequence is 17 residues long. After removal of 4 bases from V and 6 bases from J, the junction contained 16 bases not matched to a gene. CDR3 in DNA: TGTGCCAGCAGTGGAGTACTCGCGGGACAGGGACCCCTCGAGCAGTACTTC. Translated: CASSGVLAGQGPLEQYF.

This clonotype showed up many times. In nucleotides, the CDR3 is TGTGCCAGCATCGCGAGGACGGCCTGGGGTTATGGCTACACCTTC. Translation gives CASIARTAWGYGYTF. The V call is TRBV5-6, the J call TRBJ1-2; D ambiguous. Germline loops: CDR1 SGHDT, CDR2 YYEEEE. The V end was cut by 6 bases, the J end by 5 bases, with 20 bases between. CDR3 length: 15 residues. The whole variable domain, remainder taken from reference TRBV5-6 and TRBJ1-2, is DAGVTQSPTHLIKTRGQQVTLRCSPKSGHDTVSWYQQALGQGPQFIFQYYEEEERQRGNFPDRFSGHQFPNYSSELNVNALLLGDSALYLCASIARTAWGYGYTFGSGTRLTVV.

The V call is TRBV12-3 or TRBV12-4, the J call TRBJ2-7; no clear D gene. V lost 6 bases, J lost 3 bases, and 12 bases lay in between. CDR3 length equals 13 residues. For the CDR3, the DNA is TGTGCCAGCAGACGGATCGGGCTCTACGAGCAGTACTTC. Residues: CASRRIGLYEQYF.

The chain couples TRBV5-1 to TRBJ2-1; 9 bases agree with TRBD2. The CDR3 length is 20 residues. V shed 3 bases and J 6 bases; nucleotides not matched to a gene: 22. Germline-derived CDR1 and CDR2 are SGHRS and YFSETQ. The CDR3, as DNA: TGCGCCAGCAGCTACAGACTAGCGGAGAATCCAAGATGGGGGGCCAATGAGCAGTTCTTC. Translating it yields CASSYRLAENPRWGANEQFF.

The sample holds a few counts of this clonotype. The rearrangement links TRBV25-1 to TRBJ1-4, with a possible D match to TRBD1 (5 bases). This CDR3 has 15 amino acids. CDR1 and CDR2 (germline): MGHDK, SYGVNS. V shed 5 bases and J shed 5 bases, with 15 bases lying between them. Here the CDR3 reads CASSTQDSRNEKLFF. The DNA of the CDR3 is TGTGCCAGCAGTACCCAAGACAGCCGGAATGAAAAACTGTTTTTT.

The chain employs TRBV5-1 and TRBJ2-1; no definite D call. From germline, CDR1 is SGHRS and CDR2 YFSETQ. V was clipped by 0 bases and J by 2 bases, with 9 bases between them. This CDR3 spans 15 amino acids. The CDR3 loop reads CASSLGEYTYNEQFF. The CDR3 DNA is TGCGCCAGCAGCTTGGGAGAGTATACCTACAATGAGCAGTTCTTC.

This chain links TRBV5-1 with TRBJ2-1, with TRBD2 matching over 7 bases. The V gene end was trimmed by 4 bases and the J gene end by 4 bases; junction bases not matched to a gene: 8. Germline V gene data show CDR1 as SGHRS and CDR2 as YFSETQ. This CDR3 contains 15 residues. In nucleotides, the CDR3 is TGCGCCAGCAGCCACGGGAGGCTCCAGTACAATGAGCAGTTCTTC. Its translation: CASSHGRLQYNEQFF.